Given below is one TCR beta chain in context. Its antigen is unknown. The sample originates from a study of monozygotic twins with inflammatory bowel disease. This CDR3 spans 16 amino acids. CDR1 is ENHRY and CDR2 is SYGVKD in the germline V gene. TCRdb derives one entry per CDR3 protein from the 5' RACE reads, leaving out DNA. Its table records under 350,000 distinct CDR3 sequences. Overall study findings and caveats: There was no way to distinguish the different T cell subtypes. TCRbeta inverse Simpson diversity was decreased in IBD patients versus healthy co-twins.

Material: blood. The origin of this receptor is a human donor with ulcerative colitis or Crohn's disease, or a healthy co-twin of an affected twin (not recorded which). The chain uses TRBV10-3 and TRBJ2-7; the TRBD2 assignment by TCRdb is unverifiable without DNA. The CDR3: CAISEGPSGETYEQYF.